These 8 T cell receptor beta chains were sequenced from one sample in a study of blood T cells in healthy people across ages. The use of a sample-barcoded 5' primer and a J-beta primer mix characterized a second PCR of about 6 to 11 cycles. One entry per CDR3 protein, called by TCRdb with MiXCR from the 5' RACE reads. The sample has roughly 800,000 distinct CDR3 sequences, roughly 50% seen once; the top ten hold roughly two fifths. The specimen sequenced was blood. These receptors were taken from an older man in good health.

This chain uses TRBV2 with TRBJ1-1; 7 bases fit TRBD1. Unmatched junction bases numbered 6, after V lost 5 bases and J lost 6 bases. This CDR3 has 13 residues. Germline CDR1 SNHLY, CDR2 FYNNEI. CDR3 in DNA: TGTGCCAGCAGTCCACAGGGGATAGCTGAAGCTTTCTTT. Amino acids: CASSPQGIAEAFF.

This clonotype was detected only a few times. The V call is TRBV4-1, the J call TRBJ1-1; D uncertain. The CDR3 consists of 15 residues. Germline CDR1 and CDR2: MGHRA and YSYEKL. Trimming cost V 4 bases and J 1 base, with 13 bases left between them. The chain's CDR3 is CASSLSSLGNTEAFF. DNA for the CDR3: TGCGCCAGCAGCCTCTCATCCCTCGGGAACACTGAAGCTTTCTTT.

The chain carries TRBV12-3 or TRBV12-4 and TRBJ2-7, with a weak D call TRBD2 (6 bases). The CDR3 extends over 14 amino acids. V lost 6 bases to trimming and J lost 8 bases, with 20 bases between them. The CDR3 region has the DNA TGTGCCAGCAGCCTTGTAGCGGAGCCCCCTAAGCAGTACTTC. This translates into CASSLVAEPPKQYF.

The chain couples TRBV5-1 to TRBJ2-7; D is possibly TRBD2 (6 bases). The CDR3 consists of 14 residues. Trimming removed 4 bases from V and 6 bases from J, with 17 bases in between. The germline CDR1 and CDR2 sequences are SGHRS and YFSETQ. The CDR3 sequence: CASSPNRGTGEQYF. Written as DNA, the CDR3 is TGCGCCAGCAGCCCCAATCGGGGGACGGGCGAGCAGTACTTC.

This clonotype has a single count. This chain links TRBV6-5 with TRBJ2-4; possibly TRBD2 for D (6 bases). V dropped 7 bases and J dropped 13 bases, with 20 bases sitting between them. This CDR3 has 13 residues. Germline V gene lookup returns CDR1 MNHEY and CDR2 SVGAGI. CDR3 sequence (DNA): TGTGCCAGCAAGGCCTCGGGGGTAGGGGCCCAGTACTTC. It codes for CASKASGVGAQYF.

In this sample, this clonotype turned up a few times. The chain couples TRBV10-3 to TRBJ2-1, with D perhaps given as TRBD1 or TRBD2 (6 bases each). The CDR3 sequence is 15 residues long. V shed 7 bases and J shed 4 bases, with 17 bases lying between them. Germline lookup yields CDR1 ENHRY and CDR2 SYGVKD. The CDR3 DNA sequence: TGTGCCATCAAGACAGGACTATTTGGGTACAATGAGCAGTTCTTC. Its protein product is CAIKTGLFGYNEQFF.

This chain links TRBV20-1 with TRBJ1-5; TRBD1 aligns across 7 bases. Germline-derived CDR1 and CDR2 are DFQATT and SNEGSKA (reference sequence). The J segment lost 4 bases and the V segment lost 6 bases, leaving 9 bases of the junction unmatched. This CDR3 spans 14 amino acids. This CDR3 reads CSARQGGRNQPQHF. In DNA form, the CDR3 reads TGCAGTGCAAGACAGGGTGGTAGGAATCAGCCCCAGCATTTT.

This chain links TRBV7-3 with TRBJ2-1; D not resolved. This CDR3 has 14 amino acids. Germline V gene data show CDR1 as SGHTA and CDR2 as FQGTGA. V was shortened by 3 bases and J by 7 bases, with 13 bases between the two germline ends. CDR3 in amino acids: CASSLRPAKNEQFF. The CDR3 coding sequence is TGTGCCAGCAGCTTGAGGCCCGCAAAGAATGAGCAGTTCTTC.